The sequence of this TCR beta chain was determined in a study of cytomegalovirus exposure and HLA in healthy donors. Study-level points and caveats: Sequencing had likely introduced a cluster of highly shared sequence variants as an artifact. A link between a missense DCLRE1C variant and TCR beta V- and J-gene trimming emerged from a later analysis.

Germline values: CDR1 GTSNPN, CDR2 SVGIG (reference sequence). The V end was cut by 3 bases, the J end by 0 bases, with 7 bases between. This CDR3 comprises 13 residues. This clone was observed at least ten times. Its target is not known. It was with 60 Vbeta and 13 Jbeta primers that the PCR ran. The protocol was immunoSEQ multiplex PCR, while the TCRdb copy is restricted to in-frame clones and leaves out a portion. The data show around 140,000 clones, roughly 10% seen once. This sequence joins TRBV30 and TRBJ2-3; the D gene is possibly TRBD2 (6 bases). The TCR comes from a middle-aged man in good health and CMV-seronegative. The source material was PBMCs. CDR3 in DNA: TGTGCCTGGAGGGGACTTAGCACAGATACGCAGTATTTT. As protein: CAWRGLSTDTQYF.